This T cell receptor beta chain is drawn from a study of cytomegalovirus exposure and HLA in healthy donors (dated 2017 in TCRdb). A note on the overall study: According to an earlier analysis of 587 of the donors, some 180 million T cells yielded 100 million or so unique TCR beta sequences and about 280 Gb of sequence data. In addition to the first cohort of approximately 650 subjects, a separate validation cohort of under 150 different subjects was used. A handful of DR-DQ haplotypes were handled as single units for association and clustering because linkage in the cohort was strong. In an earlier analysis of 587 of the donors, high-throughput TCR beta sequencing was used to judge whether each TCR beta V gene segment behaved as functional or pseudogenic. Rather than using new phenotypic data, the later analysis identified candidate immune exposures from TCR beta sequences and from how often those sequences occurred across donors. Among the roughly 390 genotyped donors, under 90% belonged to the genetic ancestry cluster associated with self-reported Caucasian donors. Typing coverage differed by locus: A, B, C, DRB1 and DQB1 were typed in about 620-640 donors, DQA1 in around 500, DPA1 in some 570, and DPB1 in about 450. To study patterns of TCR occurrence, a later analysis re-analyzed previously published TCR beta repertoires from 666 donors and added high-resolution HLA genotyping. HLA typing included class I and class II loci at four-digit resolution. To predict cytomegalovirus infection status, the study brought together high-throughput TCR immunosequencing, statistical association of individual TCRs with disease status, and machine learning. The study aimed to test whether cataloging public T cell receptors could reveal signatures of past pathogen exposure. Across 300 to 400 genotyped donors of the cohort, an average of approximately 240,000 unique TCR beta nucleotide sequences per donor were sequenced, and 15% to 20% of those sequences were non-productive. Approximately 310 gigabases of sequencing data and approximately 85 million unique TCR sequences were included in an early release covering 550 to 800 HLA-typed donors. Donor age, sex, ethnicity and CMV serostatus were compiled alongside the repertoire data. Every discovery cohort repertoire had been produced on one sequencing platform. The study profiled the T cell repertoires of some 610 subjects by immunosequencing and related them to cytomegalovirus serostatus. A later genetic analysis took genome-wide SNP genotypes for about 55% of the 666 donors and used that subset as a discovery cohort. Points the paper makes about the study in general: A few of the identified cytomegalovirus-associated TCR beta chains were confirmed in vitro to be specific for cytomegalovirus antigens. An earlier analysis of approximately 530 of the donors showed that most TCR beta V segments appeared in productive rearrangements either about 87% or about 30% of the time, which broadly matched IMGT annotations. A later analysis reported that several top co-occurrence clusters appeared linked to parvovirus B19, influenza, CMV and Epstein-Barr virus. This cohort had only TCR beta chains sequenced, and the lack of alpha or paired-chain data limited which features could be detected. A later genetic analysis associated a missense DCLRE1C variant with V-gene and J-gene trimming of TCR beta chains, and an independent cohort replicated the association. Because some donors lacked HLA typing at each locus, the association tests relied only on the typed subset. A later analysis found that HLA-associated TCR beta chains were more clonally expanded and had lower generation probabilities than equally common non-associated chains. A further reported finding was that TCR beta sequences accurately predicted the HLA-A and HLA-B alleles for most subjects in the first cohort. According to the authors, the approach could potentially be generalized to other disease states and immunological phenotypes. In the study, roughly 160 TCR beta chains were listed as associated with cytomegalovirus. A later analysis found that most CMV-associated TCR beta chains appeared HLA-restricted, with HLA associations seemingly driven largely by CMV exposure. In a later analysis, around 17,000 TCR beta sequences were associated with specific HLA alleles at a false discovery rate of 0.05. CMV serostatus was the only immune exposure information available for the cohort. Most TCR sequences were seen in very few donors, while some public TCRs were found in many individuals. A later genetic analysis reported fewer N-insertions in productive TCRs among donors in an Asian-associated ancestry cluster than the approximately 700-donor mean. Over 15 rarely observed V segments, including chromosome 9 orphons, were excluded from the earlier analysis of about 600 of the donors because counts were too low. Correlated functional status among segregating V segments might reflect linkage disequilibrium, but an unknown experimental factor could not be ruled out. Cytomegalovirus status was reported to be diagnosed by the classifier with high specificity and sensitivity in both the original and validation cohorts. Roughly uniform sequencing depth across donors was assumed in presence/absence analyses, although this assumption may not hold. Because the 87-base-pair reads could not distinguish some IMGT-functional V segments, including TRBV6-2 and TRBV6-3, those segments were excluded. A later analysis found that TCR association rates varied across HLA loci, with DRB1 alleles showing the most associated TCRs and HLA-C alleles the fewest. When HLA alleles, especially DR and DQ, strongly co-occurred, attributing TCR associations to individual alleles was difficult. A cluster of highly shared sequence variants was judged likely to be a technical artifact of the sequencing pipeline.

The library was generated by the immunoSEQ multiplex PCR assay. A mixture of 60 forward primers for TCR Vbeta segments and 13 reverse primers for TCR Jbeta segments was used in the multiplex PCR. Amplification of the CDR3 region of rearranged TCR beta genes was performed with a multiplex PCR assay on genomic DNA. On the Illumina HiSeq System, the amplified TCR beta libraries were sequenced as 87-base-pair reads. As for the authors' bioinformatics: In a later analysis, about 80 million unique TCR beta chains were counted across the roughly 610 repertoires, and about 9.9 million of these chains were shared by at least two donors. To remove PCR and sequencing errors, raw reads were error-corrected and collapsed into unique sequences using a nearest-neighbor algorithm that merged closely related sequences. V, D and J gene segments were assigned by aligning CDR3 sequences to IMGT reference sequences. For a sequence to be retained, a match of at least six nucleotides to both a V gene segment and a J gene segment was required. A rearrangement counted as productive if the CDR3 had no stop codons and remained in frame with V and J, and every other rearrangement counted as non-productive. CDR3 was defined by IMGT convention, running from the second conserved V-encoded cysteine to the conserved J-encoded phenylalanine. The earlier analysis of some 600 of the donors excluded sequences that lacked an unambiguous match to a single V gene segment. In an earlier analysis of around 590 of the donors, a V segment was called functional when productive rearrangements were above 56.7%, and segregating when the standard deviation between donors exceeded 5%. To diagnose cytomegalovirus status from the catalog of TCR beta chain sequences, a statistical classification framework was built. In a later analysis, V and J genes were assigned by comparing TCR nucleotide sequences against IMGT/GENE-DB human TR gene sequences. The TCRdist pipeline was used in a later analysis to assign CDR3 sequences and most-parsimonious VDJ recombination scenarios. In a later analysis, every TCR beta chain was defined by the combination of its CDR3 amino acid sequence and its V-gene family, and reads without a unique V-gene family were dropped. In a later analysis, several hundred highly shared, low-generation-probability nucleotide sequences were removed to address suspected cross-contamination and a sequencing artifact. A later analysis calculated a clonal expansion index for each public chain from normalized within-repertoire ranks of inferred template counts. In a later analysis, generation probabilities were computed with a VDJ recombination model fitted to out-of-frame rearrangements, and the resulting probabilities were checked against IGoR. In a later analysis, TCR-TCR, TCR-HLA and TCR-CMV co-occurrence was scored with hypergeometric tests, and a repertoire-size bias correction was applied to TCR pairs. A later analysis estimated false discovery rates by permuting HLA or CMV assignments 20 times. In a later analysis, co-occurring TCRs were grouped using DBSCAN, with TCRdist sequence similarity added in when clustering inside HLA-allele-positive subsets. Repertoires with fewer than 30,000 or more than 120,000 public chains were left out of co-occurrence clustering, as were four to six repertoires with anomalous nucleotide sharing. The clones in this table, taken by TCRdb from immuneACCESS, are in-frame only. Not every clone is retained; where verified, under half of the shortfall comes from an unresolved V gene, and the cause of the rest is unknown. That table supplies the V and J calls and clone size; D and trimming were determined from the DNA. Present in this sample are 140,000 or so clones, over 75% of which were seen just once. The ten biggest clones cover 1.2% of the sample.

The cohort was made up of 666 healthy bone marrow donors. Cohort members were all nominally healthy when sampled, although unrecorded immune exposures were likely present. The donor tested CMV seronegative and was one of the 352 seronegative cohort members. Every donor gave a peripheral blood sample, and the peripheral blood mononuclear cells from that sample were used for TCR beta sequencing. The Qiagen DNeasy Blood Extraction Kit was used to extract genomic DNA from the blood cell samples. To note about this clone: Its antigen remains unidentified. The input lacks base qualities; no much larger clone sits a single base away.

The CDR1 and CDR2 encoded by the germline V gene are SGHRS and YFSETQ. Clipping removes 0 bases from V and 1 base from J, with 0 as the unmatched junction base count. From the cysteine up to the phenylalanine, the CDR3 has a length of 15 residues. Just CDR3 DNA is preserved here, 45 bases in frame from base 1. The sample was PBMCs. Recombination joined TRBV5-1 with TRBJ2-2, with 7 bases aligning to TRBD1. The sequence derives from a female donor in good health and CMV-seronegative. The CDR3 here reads CASSLGQGNTGELFF. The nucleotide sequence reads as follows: TGCGCCAGCAGCTTGGGACAGGGGAACACCGGGGAGCTGTTTTTT.